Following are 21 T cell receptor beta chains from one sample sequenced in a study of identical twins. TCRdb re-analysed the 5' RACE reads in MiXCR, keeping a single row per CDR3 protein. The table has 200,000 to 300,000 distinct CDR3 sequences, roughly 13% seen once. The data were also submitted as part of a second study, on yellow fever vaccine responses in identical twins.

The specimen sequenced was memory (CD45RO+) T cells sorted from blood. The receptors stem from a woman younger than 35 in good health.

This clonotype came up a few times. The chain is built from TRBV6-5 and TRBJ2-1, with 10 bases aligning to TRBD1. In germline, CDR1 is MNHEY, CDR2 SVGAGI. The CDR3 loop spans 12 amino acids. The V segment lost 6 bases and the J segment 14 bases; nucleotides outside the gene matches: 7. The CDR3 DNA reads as TGTGCCAGCAGGGGACAGGGGTTCTTGAAGTTCTTC. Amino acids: CASRGQGFLKFF.

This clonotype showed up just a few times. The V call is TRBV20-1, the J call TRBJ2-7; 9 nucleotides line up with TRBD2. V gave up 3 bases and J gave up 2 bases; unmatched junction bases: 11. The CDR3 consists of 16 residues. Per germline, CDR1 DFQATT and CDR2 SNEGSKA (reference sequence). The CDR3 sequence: CSARGWRGGGPYEQYF. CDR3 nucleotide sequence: TGCAGTGCTAGGGGTTGGCGCGGGGGGGGACCCTACGAGCAGTACTTC.

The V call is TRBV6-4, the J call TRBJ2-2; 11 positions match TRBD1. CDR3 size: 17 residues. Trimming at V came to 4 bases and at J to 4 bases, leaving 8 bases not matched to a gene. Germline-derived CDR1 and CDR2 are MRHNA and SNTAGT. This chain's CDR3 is CASSGGTGGESTGELFF. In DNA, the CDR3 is TGTGCCAGCAGTGGAGGGACAGGGGGAGAGAGCACCGGGGAGCTGTTTTTT.

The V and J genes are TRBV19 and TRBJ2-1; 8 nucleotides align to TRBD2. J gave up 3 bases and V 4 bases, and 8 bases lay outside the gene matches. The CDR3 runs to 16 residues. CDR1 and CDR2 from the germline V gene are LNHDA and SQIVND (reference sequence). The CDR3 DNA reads TGTGCCAGTAGTAAGGCGCGGGGGGACAACTACAATGAGCAGTTCTTC. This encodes CASSKARGDNYNEQFF. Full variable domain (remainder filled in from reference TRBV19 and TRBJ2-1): DGGITQSPKYLFRKEGQNVTLSCEQNLNHDAMYWYRQDPGQGLRLIYYSQIVNDFQKGDIAEGYSVSREKKESFPLTVTSAQKNPTAFYLCASSKARGDNYNEQFFGPGTRLTVL.

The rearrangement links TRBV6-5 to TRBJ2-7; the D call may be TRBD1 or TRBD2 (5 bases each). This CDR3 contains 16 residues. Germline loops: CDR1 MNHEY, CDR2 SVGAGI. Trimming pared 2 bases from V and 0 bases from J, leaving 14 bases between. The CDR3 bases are TGTGCCAGCAGTTACCCCTCGGGGCAGGGCTCCTACGAGCAGTACTTC. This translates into CASSYPSGQGSYEQYF.

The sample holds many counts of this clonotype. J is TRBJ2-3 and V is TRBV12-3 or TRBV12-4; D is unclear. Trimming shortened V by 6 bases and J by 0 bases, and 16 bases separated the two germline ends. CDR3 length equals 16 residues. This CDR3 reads CASSQGLSDSTDTQYF. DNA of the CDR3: TGTGCCAGCAGCCAAGGCCTGTCCGACAGCACAGATACGCAGTATTTT.

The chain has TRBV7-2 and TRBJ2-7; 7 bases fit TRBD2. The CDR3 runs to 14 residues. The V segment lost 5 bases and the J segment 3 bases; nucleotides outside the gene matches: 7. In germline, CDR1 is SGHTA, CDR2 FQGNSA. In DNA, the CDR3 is TGTGCCAGCAGCCCCCCTAGCGGATACTACGAGCAGTACTTC. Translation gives CASSPPSGYYEQYF.

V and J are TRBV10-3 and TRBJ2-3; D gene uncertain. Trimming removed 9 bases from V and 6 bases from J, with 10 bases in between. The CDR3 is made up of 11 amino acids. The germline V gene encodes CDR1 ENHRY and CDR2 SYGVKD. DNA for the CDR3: TGTGCCATTGGTGGGTCGGATACGCAGTATTTT. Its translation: CAIGGSDTQYF.

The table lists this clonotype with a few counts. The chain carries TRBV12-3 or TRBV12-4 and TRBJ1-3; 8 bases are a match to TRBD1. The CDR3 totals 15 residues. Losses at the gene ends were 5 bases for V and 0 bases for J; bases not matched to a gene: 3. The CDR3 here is CASSNRGDSGNTIYF. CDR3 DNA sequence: TGTGCCAGCAGTAACAGGGGGGACTCTGGAAACACCATATATTTT.

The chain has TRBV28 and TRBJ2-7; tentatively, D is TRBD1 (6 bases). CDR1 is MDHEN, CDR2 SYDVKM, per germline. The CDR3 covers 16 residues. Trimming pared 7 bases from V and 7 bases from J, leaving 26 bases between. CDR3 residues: CASTLLQGAGVGEQYF. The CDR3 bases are TGTGCCAGCACCCTTCTCCAAGGGGCAGGGGTAGGGGAGCAGTACTTC.

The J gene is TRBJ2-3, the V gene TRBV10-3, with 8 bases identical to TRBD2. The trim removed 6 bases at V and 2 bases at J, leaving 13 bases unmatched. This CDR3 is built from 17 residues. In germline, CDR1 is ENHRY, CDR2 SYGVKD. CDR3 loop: CAIRDPSGGASTDTQYF. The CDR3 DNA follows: TGTGCCATCAGGGACCCCTCGGGGGGGGCCTCCACAGATACGCAGTATTTT.

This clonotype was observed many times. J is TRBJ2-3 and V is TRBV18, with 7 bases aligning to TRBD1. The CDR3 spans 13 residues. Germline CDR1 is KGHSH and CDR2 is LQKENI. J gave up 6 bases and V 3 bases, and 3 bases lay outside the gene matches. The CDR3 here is CASSPDRFDTQYF. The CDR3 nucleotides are TGTGCCAGCTCACCGGACAGGTTCGATACGCAGTATTTT.

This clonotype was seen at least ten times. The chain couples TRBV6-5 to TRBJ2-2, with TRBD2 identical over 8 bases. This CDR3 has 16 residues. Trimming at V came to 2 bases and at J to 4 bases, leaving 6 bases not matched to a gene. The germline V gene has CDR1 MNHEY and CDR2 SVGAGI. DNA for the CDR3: TGTGCCAGCAGTTACGGTTGGACTAGCAGCACCGGGGAGCTGTTTTTT. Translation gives CASSYGWTSSTGELFF.

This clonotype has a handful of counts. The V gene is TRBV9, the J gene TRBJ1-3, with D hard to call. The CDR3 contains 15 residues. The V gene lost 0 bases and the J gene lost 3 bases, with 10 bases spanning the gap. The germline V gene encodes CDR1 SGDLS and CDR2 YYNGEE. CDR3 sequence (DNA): TGTGCCAGCAGCGTAGCCGGGCAGAATGGAAACACCATATATTTT. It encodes CASSVAGQNGNTIYF.

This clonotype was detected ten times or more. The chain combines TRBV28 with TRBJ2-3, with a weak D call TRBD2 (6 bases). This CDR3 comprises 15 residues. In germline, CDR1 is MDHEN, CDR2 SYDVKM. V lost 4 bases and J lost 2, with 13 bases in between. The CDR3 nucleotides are TGTGCCAGCAGTTCATCTAGCGTGGTCACAGATACGCAGTATTTT. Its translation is CASSSSSVVTDTQYF.

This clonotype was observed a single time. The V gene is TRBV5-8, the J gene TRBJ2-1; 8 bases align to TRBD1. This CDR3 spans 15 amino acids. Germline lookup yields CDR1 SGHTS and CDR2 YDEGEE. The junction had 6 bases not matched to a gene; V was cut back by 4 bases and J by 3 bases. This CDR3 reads CASSKRTGIYNEQFF. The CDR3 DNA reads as TGTGCCAGCAGCAAGAGGACAGGGATCTACAATGAGCAGTTCTTC. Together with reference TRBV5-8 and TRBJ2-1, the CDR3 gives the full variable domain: EAGVTQSPTHLIKTRGQQATLRCSPISGHTSVYWYQQALGLGLQFLLWYDEGEERNRGNFPPRFSGRQFPNYSSELNVNALELEDSALYLCASSKRTGIYNEQFFGPGTRLTVL.

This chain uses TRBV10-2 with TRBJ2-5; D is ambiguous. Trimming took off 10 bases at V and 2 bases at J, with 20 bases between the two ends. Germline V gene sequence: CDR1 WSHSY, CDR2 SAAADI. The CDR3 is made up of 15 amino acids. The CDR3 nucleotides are TGCGCCACCGCTCCTCGGGCGGCCTCTCAAGAGACCCAGTACTTC. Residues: CATAPRAASQETQYF.

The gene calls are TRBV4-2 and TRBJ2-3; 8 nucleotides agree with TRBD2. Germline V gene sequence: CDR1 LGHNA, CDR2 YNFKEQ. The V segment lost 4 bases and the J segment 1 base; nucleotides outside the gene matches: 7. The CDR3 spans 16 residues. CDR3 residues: CASSPARRGGTDTQYF. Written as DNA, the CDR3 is TGTGCCAGCAGCCCCGCGCGGCGGGGGGGCACAGATACGCAGTATTTT.

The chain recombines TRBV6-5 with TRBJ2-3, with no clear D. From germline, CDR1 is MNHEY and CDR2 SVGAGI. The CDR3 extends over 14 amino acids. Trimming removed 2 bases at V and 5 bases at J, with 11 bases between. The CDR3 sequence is CASSYGFSGDTQYF. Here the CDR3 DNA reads TGTGCCAGCAGTTACGGTTTTTCGGGAGATACGCAGTATTTT.

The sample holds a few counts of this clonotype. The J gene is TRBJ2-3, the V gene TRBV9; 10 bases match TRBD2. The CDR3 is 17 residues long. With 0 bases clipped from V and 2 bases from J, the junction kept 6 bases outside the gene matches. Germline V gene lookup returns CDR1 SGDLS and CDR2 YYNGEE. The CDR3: CASSVEPSGGVTDTQYF. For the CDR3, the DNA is TGTGCCAGCAGCGTAGAGCCTAGCGGGGGAGTCACAGATACGCAGTATTTT.

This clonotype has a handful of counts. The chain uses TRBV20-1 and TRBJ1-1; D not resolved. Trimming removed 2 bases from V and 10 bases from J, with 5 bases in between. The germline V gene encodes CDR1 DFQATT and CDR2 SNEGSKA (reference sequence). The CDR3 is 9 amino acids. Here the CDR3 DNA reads TGCAGTGCTAGATGGGGAGCTTTCTTT. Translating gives CSARWGAFF.